One sample yielded the 27 T cell receptor beta chains listed below, sequenced in a study of blood T cells in healthy people across ages. Primers used in a second PCR of roughly 6 to 11 cycles were a sample-barcoded 5' primer and a J-beta primer mix. TCRdb re-derived calls from the 5' RACE reads in MiXCR, one entry per CDR3 protein. The sample has some 790,000 distinct CDR3 sequences, 29% seen once; the top ten hold approximately 15%. The sequenced sample consisted of blood. These receptors were collected from an elderly woman in good health.

This chain's CDR3 is CASSQTGGSGNTIYF. In DNA, the CDR3 is TGCGCCAGCAGCCAAACAGGGGGGTCTGGAAACACCATATATTTT. This chain links TRBV4-3 with TRBJ1-3, with 8 bases matching TRBD1. J lost 1 base, V lost 2 bases, and 1 base had no gene match. The CDR3 runs 15 residues. CDR1 and CDR2 from the germline V gene are LGHNA and YSLEER.

This clonotype was counted ten times or more. The chain is built from TRBV7-2 and TRBJ2-3, with 13 bases identical to TRBD2. Germline assignment: CDR1 SGHTA and CDR2 FQGNSA. V trimming: 3 bases; J trimming: 0 bases; junction bases outside the gene matches: 0. This CDR3 has 16 residues. The chain's CDR3 is CASSLTSGGSTDTQYF. The DNA for the CDR3 is TGTGCCAGCAGCTTGACTAGCGGGGGGAGCACAGATACGCAGTATTTT.

This clonotype was observed at least ten times. V gene TRBV12-3 or TRBV12-4 combines with J gene TRBJ1-2; possible D gene TRBD1, 6 bases. This CDR3 has 13 residues. The V end was cut by 7 bases, the J end by 6 bases, with 15 bases between. CDR3 in DNA: TGTGCCAGCACCGAAAGCTACAGGGATGGCTACACCTTC. This gives the protein CASTESYRDGYTF.

A remark on this clonotype: A much more abundant neighbour one base away suggests this may be a read error. The V call is TRBV10-3, the J call TRBJ2-3, with no clear D. This CDR3 is 15 amino acids long. V shed 3 bases and J shed 2 bases, with 12 bases lying between them. Germline V gene data show CDR1 as ENHRY and CDR2 as SYGVKD. For the CDR3, the DNA is TGTGCCATCAGTGACCCCCTCCATAACACAGATACGCAGTATTTT. It encodes CAISDPLHNTDTQYF.

As concerns this clonotype: A much larger clone is a single base away; this may be a read error. V and J are TRBV5-1 and TRBJ1-1, with D unclear. V lost 3 bases and J 2 bases, leaving 11 bases between the germline ends. CDR1 and CDR2 (germline): SGHRS, YFSETQ. CDR3 size: 14 residues. Here the CDR3 DNA reads TGCGCCAGCAGCTGGCTTTTAGGTAACACTGAAGCTTTCTTT. Protein sequence: CASSWLLGNTEAFF.

This clonotype was recorded at least ten times. This rearrangement joins TRBV29-1 to TRBJ2-1; 7 nucleotides align to TRBD2. CDR3 length: 14 residues. CDR1 SQVTM and CDR2 ANQGSEA come from the germline V gene. As DNA, the CDR3 is TGCGGACTCGATGTGGGGGGGGGAACGAATGAGCAGTTCTTC. Encoded protein: CGLDVGGGTNEQFF.

Comments on this clonotype: This may stem from a read error, because a much larger clone lies one nucleotide away. The V call is TRBV10-3, the J call TRBJ2-4, with D tentatively TRBD1 (6 bases). The V gene lost 5 bases and the J gene lost 13 bases, with 21 bases spanning the gap. This CDR3 comprises 14 residues. In germline, CDR1 is ENHRY, CDR2 SYGVKD. CDR3 residues: CAISWTAPRGEQYF. The CDR3 DNA is TGTGCCATCAGTTGGACAGCACCCCGTGGGGAGCAGTACTTC.

The chain is built from TRBV7-2 and TRBJ2-6; D remains ambiguous. CDR1 is SGHTA, CDR2 FQGNSA, per germline. The CDR3 is made up of 16 amino acids. The V gene lost 6 bases and the J gene lost 0 bases, with 12 bases spanning the gap. CDR3 DNA: TGTGCCAGCAGACTTACCCTTATCTCTGGGGCCAACGTCCTGACTTTC. Protein product: CASRLTLISGANVLTF.

This clonotype occurred a few times. CDR3 bases: TGCAGTGCTAGCTCCTGGGGCGGATTAAGCAATCAGCCCCAGCATTTT. Its translation is CSASSWGGLSNQPQHF. This chain joins TRBV20-1 and TRBJ1-5, with D perhaps TRBD1 (5 bases). The CDR3 extends over 16 amino acids. Germline values: CDR1 DFQATT, CDR2 SNEGSKA (reference sequence). The V end lost 3 bases, the J end lost 1 base, and 16 bases lay between the germline ends.

This chain links TRBV30 with TRBJ1-5; the D gene is possibly TRBD1 (6 bases). In germline, CDR1 is GTSNPN, CDR2 SVGIG (reference sequence). The V end was cut by 3 bases, the J end by 9 bases, with 12 bases between. The CDR3 has 12 amino acids. The CDR3 region is CAWSEQGRPQHF. The DNA of the CDR3 is TGTGCCTGGAGCGAACAGGGAAGGCCCCAGCATTTT.

The sample holds many counts of this clonotype. The chain employs TRBV20-1 and TRBJ2-5; D is perhaps TRBD2 (6 bases). Germline V lookup: CDR1 DFQATT, CDR2 SNEGSKA (reference sequence). Trimming pared 3 bases from V and 2 bases from J, leaving 13 bases between. This CDR3 spans 14 amino acids. The DNA for the CDR3 is TGCAGTGCTAGCGAACCGGGACTTCAAGAGACCCAGTACTTC. This translates into CSASEPGLQETQYF.

The chain has TRBV11-2 and TRBJ1-2; D ambiguous. Germline V gives CDR1 SGHAT, CDR2 FQNNGV. V was cut by 0 bases and J by 8 bases, with 7 bases left in between. This CDR3 comprises 12 residues. In DNA form, the CDR3 reads TGTGCCAGCAGCTTAGAGGGGTCAGGCTACACCTTC. Its translation: CASSLEGSGYTF.

On this clonotype: A much larger clone is a single base away; this may be a read error. The chain uses TRBV6-1 and TRBJ2-3, with D perhaps matching TRBD1 (6 bases). Germline V gives CDR1 MNHNS, CDR2 SASEGT. CDR3 length equals 14 residues. CDR3 nucleotide sequence: TGTGCCAGCAGCGTTGACAGGCGGCCAGATGCGCAGTATTTT. Translation gives CASSVDRRPDAQYF.

The V and J genes are TRBV20-1 and TRBJ1-5; 7 bases match TRBD1. This CDR3 comprises 14 residues. Germline V gives CDR1 DFQATT, CDR2 SNEGSKA (reference sequence). Losses at the gene ends were 5 bases for V and 2 bases for J; bases not matched to a gene: 6. CDR3 nucleotides: TGCAGTGCTCAGACAGGGAGGGGCAATCAGCCCCAGCATTTT. Its translation is CSAQTGRGNQPQHF.

This chain joins TRBV6-5 and TRBJ2-2; 10 positions agree with TRBD1. Trimming cost V 10 bases and J 6 bases; bases outside gene matches: 14. Germline CDR1 is MNHEY and CDR2 is SVGAGI. The CDR3 totals 16 residues. CDR3 residues: CATSIMGQGLAGELFF. The CDR3 region has the DNA TGTGCCACCTCAATTATGGGACAGGGGTTAGCCGGGGAGCTGTTTTTT.

V gene TRBV7-9 combines with J gene TRBJ1-6; 10 nucleotides align to TRBD1. CDR3 length equals 14 residues. V lost 8 bases to trimming and J lost 7 bases; unmatched junction nucleotides: 5. Per germline, CDR1 SEHNR and CDR2 FQNEAQ (reference sequence). The CDR3 DNA sequence: TGTGCCAGCGGAGGACAGGGGGGGAATTCACCCCTCCACTTT. Translated, it gives CASGGQGGNSPLHF. Full variable domain (missing parts from reference TRBV7-9 and TRBJ1-6): DTGVSQNPRHKITKRGQNVTFRCDPISEHNRLYWYRQTLGQGPEFLTYFQNEAQLEKSRLLSDRFSAERPKGSFSTLEIQRTEQGDSAMYLCASGGQGGNSPLHFGNGTRLTVT.

V is TRBV4-3 and J is TRBJ1-4, with 8 bases aligning to TRBD1. Germline values: CDR1 LGHNA, CDR2 YSLEER. This CDR3 has 18 amino acids. Germline trimming cut 0 bases from V and 7 bases from J; bases unmatched to any gene: 13. The CDR3 spells CASSQDQGPGGGGEKLFF. As DNA, the CDR3 is TGCGCCAGCAGCCAAGACCAAGGGCCAGGGGGCGGGGGTGAAAAACTGTTTTTT.

This clonotype turned up a few times. V usage is TRBV3-1 and J usage is TRBJ1-1; TRBD1 agrees at 8 bases. J was trimmed by 4 bases and V by 5 bases; bases with no gene match: 9. The CDR3 length is 15 residues. CDR1 is LGHDT and CDR2 is YNNKEL in the germline V gene (reference sequence). The CDR3 here is CASSSYQGAITEAFF. The DNA for the CDR3 is TGTGCCAGCAGCTCATATCAGGGGGCAATCACTGAAGCTTTCTTT.

This clonotype occurred many times. The chain couples TRBV5-6 to TRBJ2-3; D gene ambiguous. The CDR3 is 14 residues long. V was cut by 3 bases and J by 5 bases, with 13 bases left in between. Germline V gene data show CDR1 as SGHDT and CDR2 as YYEEEE. CDR3 coding DNA: TGTGCCAGCAGCTCCGTGGCCCCGCGAGATACGCAGTATTTT. Its translation is CASSSVAPRDTQYF.

The chain carries TRBV23-1 and TRBJ2-4, with D possibly TRBD2 on 6 matching bases. TRBV23-1 is annotated as an ORF whose role is uncertain. V lost 3 bases and J 7 bases, leaving 19 bases between the germline ends. There are 16 residues in the CDR3. The CDR3: CASSQGGVRARNIQYF. In nucleotides, the CDR3 is TGCGCCAGCAGTCAGGGAGGCGTCCGGGCCCGTAACATTCAGTACTTC.

This clonotype has just a few counts. This chain joins TRBV20-1 and TRBJ1-4, with 7 bases aligning to TRBD1. CDR1 and CDR2 (germline): DFQATT, SNEGSKA (reference sequence). The V and J ends lost 1 base and 0 bases, in that order; junction bases with no gene match: 8. This CDR3 region has 17 residues. The CDR3 region is CSARAAGQKATNEKLFF. The CDR3 nucleotides are TGCAGTGCTAGAGCGGCGGGACAGAAAGCAACTAATGAAAAACTGTTTTTT.

In nucleotides, the CDR3 is TGTGCCAGCAGCCCCAACCCGGGCCTCGGTAACAATGAGCAGTTCTTC. It translates to CASSPNPGLGNNEQFF. V and J are TRBV7-3 and TRBJ2-1, with D unresolved. Germline V gene sequence: CDR1 SGHTA, CDR2 FQGTGA. Trimming took off 5 bases at V and 5 bases at J, with 19 bases between the two ends. This CDR3 has 16 residues. Full variable domain (rest looked up from reference TRBV7-3 and TRBJ2-1): GAGVSQTPSNKVTEKGKYVELRCDPISGHTALYWYRQSLGQGPEFLIYFQGTGAADDSGLPNDRFFAVRPEGSVSTLKIQRTERGDSAVYLCASSPNPGLGNNEQFFGPGTRLTVL.

Concerning this clonotype: One end of the junction does not line up with germline, which may come from a read error. This chain links TRBV7-2 with TRBJ2-7, with D possibly TRBD2 on 5 matching bases. The germline gives CDR1 SGHTA, CDR2 FQGNSA. This CDR3 is built from 14 residues. The CDR3 spells CASSVAPTYNEQYF. CDR3 DNA sequence: TGTGCCAGCAGCGTAGCGCCGACCTACAATGAGCAGTACTTC.

The chain couples TRBV11-2 to TRBJ2-3; 13 bases match TRBD2. CDR1 is SGHAT and CDR2 is FQNNGV in the germline V gene. This CDR3 is built from 16 residues. V trimming: 4 bases; J trimming: 15 bases; junction bases outside the gene matches: 16. The CDR3 DNA reads as TGTGCCAGCAGCTCCGCCCCACTAGCGGGGGGGAACATTGGCTATTTT. Protein sequence: CASSSAPLAGGNIGYF.

This clonotype appeared many times. The chain uses TRBV9 and TRBJ1-2; the D gene is possibly TRBD1 (6 bases). The CDR3 loop spans 15 amino acids. The germline V and J ends were trimmed by 0 bases and 2 bases, with 11 bases remaining between them. Germline V gene lookup returns CDR1 SGDLS and CDR2 YYNGEE. The CDR3 reads CASSVGEGGNYGYTF. The DNA for the CDR3 is TGTGCCAGCAGCGTAGGTGAAGGGGGAAACTATGGCTACACCTTC. The entire variable domain, with the rest obtained from reference TRBV9 and TRBJ1-2, is as follows: DSGVTQTPKHLITATGQRVTLRCSPRSGDLSVYWYQQSLDQGLQFLIQYYNGEERAKGNILERFSAQQFPDLHSELNLSSLELGDSALYFCASSVGEGGNYGYTFGSGTRLTVV.

The chain uses TRBV28 and TRBJ1-1; D is unclear. The germline CDR1 and CDR2 sequences are MDHEN and SYDVKM. The CDR3 spans 12 residues. Trimming removed 3 bases from V and 7 bases from J, with 9 bases in between. Written as DNA, the CDR3 is TGTGCCAGCAGTTTTTTAGCCAGTGAAGCTTTCTTT. Translating it yields CASSFLASEAFF.

This clonotype was counted a few times. Since a much larger clone is just one base distant, this may be a read error. V usage is TRBV12-3 or TRBV12-4 and J usage is TRBJ1-2; no clear D. The CDR3 is made up of 13 amino acids. The V end lost 9 bases, the J end lost 2 bases, and 13 bases lay between the germline ends. CDR3 protein: CARGTAGNYGYTF. DNA of the CDR3: TGTGCCAGGGGTACGGCAGGAAACTATGGCTACACCTTC.